This TCR beta chain emerged from a study of blood T cells in healthy people across ages. Through a sample-barcoded 5' primer and a J-beta primer mix, a second PCR was run for roughly 6 to 12 cycles. One entry per CDR3 protein, called by TCRdb with MiXCR from the 5' RACE reads. Of 750,000 to 850,000 distinct CDR3 sequences in the sample, 20% to 30% were seen once. Healthy Russian Caucasian donors spanned ages about 6 to 100 years. No fewer than 6 million PBMCs went into each sample. The study, taken as a whole, reports: Researchers deemed the diversity estimates from one million T cells underestimates.

The CDR3 spans 15 residues. V lost 0 bases and J 5 bases, leaving 12 bases between the germline ends. CDR1 and CDR2 from the germline V gene are SGHRS and YFSETQ. As concerns this clonotype: As yet, its antigen is unknown.

In addition, the sample was reused for a study of T cells of mothers and their children.

Sequencing was carried out using blood. The source of this sequence is a boy younger than 18 in good health. The chain couples TRBV5-1 to TRBJ2-1, with D unresolved. The CDR3 DNA sequence: TGCGCCAGCAGCTTGGAGGTAGGGATCCACAATGAGCAGTTCTTC. It specifies CASSLEVGIHNEQFF. Full variable domain (rest looked up from reference TRBV5-1 and TRBJ2-1): KAGVTQTPRYLIKTRGQQVTLSCSPISGHRSVSWYQQTPGQGLQFLFEYFSETQRNKGNFPGRFSGRQFSNSRSEMNVSTLELGDSALYLCASSLEVGIHNEQFFGPGTRLTVL.